The 18 T cell receptor beta chains listed next were all sequenced from one sample in a study of tumor and adjacent non-tumor tissue in lung cancer. The template was RNA from unsorted bulk tissue. Three rounds of nested PCR, following a modified ARM-PCR protocol, produced the TCRbeta library. MiXCR was run by TCRdb on the multiplex PCR reads, yielding one entry per CDR3 protein. The data show 200,000 to 250,000 distinct CDR3 sequences, around 70% seen once. The sequenced sample consisted of lung tumor tissue. These receptors came from a man in his 60s with non-small cell lung cancer.

The rearrangement joins TRBV6-2 or TRBV6-3 to TRBJ2-5; D unclear. Germline V gene sequence: CDR1 MNHEY, CDR2 SVGEGT. V was pared by 6 bases and J by 7 bases, with 15 bases between. The CDR3 extends over 13 amino acids. CDR3 residues: CASRAGCTATQYF. In DNA form, the CDR3 reads TGTGCCAGCAGGGCCGGGTGTACGGCGACCCAGTACTTC.

Points on this clonotype: Since a much larger clone is just one base distant, this may be a read error. V and J are TRBV6-5 and TRBJ1-4; TRBD1 is a possible D gene (5 bases). There are 17 residues in the CDR3. From germline, CDR1 is MNHEY and CDR2 SVGAGI. CDR3 sequence: CASNYSPSQGVPEKLFF. Written as DNA, the CDR3 is TGTGCCAGCAATTACTCGCCGAGTCAGGGTGTACCCGAAAAACTGTTTTTT.

This clonotype occurred once. The chain links TRBV11-2 to TRBJ2-3, with D possibly being TRBD2 (6 bases). CDR3 length equals 15 residues. The V end lost 1 base, the J end lost 2 bases, and 10 bases lay between the germline ends. Germline assignment: CDR1 SGHAT and CDR2 FQNNGV. CDR3: CASSLGGTLTDTQYF. Written as DNA, the CDR3 is TGTGCCAGCAGCTTAGGAGGGACTCTCACAGATACGCAGTATTTT.

V gene TRBV4-3 combines with J gene TRBJ1-1; D is perhaps TRBD1 (6 bases). This CDR3 is 17 amino acids long. Germline V CDR1 and CDR2: LGHNA, YSLEER. The CDR3 loop is CVSSQDVPDSAGTEAFF. CDR3 nucleotide sequence: TGCGTCAGTAGCCAAGACGTTCCGGACAGTGCGGGCACTGAAGCTTTCTTT.

V usage is TRBV29-1 and J usage is TRBJ1-1, with D perhaps TRBD1 (5 bases). CDR1 and CDR2 from the germline V gene are SQVTM and ANQGSEA. CDR3 length: 13 amino acids. V was shortened by 2 bases and J by 7 bases, with 14 bases between the two germline ends. CDR3: CSVEWRGSYEAFF. CDR3 in DNA: TGCAGCGTTGAATGGAGGGGATCATATGAAGCTTTCTTT.

The J gene is TRBJ2-3, the V gene TRBV11-2; tentatively, D is TRBD1 or TRBD2 (6 bases each). CDR3 length equals 14 residues. In germline, CDR1 is SGHAT, CDR2 FQNNGV. V was trimmed by 5 bases and J by 12 bases, leaving 21 bases between them. CDR3 amino acids: CASSILAGGVQQYF. Here the CDR3 DNA reads TGTGCCAGCAGCATTCTAGCCGGGGGCGTCCAACAGTATTTT.

A single count supports this clonotype. An end of the junction differs from the germline gene, which may be a read error. The rearrangement links TRBV20-1 to TRBJ2-7; D is possibly TRBD1 (6 bases). CDR3 length equals 15 residues. Looked up from germline, CDR1 is DFQATT and CDR2 is SNEGSKA (reference sequence). The CDR3 DNA is TGCAGTGTTAGAGATCGTGACGGACAGCCCTACGAGCAGTACTTC. Residues: CSVRDRDGQPYEQYF.

This clonotype has at least ten counts. The chain employs TRBV12-3 or TRBV12-4 and TRBJ2-3; 8 nucleotides align to TRBD1. This CDR3 comprises 18 residues. J was trimmed by 0 bases and V by 5 bases; bases with no gene match: 13. CDR3 in DNA: TGTGCCAGCAGTCAAACCCGTCGCAGGACAGGGAGCACAGATACGCAGTATTTT. Translating it yields CASSQTRRRTGSTDTQYF.

Details on this clonotype: The junction departs from the called germline gene at one end, perhaps through a read error. The chain joins TRBV12-3 or TRBV12-4 to TRBJ2-1; D not resolved. This CDR3 comprises 14 residues. The DNA of the CDR3 is TGTGCCAGCAGTTGGATGAGTTCCTACAATGTGCAGTTCTTC. As protein: CASSWMSSYNVQFF.

The chain carries TRBV5-1 and TRBJ1-4; weak D call: TRBD1 (5 bases). With 1 base removed from V and 11 bases from J, the gap between germline ends came to 15 bases. The CDR3 loop spans 14 amino acids. CDR1 is SGHRS, CDR2 YFSETQ, per germline. CDR3: CASSLRGDRDKLFF. As DNA, the CDR3 is TGCGCCAGCAGCTTGAGGGGAGATCGAGATAAACTGTTTTTT.

The chain's CDR3 is CARGIVGGSYEQYF. CDR3 DNA: TGTGCCAGGGGCATAGTGGGAGGGTCCTACGAGCAGTACTTC. The gene calls are TRBV6-6 and TRBJ2-7; TRBD2 matches at 7 bases. This CDR3 contains 14 residues. Trimming took 9 bases from V and 1 from J; bases not matched to a gene: 9. Germline CDR1 MNHNY, CDR2 SVGAGI (reference sequence).

The V and J genes are TRBV4-3 and TRBJ2-6; D is ambiguous. The V gene lost 0 bases and the J gene lost 3 bases, with 12 bases spanning the gap. The CDR3 has 17 residues. CDR1 and CDR2 from the germline V gene are LGHNA and YSLEER. The CDR3 loop reads CASSQDRSHYGANVLTF. The CDR3 DNA reads as TGCGCCAGCAGCCAAGACAGGTCCCACTATGGGGCCAACGTCCTGACTTTC.

The chain is built from TRBV6-1 and TRBJ1-4; D is unresolved. Germline V gene data show CDR1 as MNHNS and CDR2 as SASEGT. CDR3 length: 15 residues. V lost 6 bases to trimming and J lost 6 bases, with 17 bases between them. CDR3 sequence reads: CASRLLVEIYEKLFF. In DNA, the CDR3 is TGTGCCAGCAGGCTTTTGGTAGAGATATATGAAAAACTGTTTTTT.

The chain links TRBV4-3 to TRBJ2-7, with TRBD2 matching 10 bases. CDR3 length: 16 residues. CDR1 and CDR2 from the germline V gene are LGHNA and YSLEER. With V trimmed by 3 bases and J by 9 bases, 14 bases remained unmatched. CDR3 sequence: CASSQTLLAGKNGQYF. For the CDR3, the DNA is TGCGCCAGCAGCCAGACCCTACTAGCGGGAAAGAACGGGCAGTACTTC.

Points on this clonotype: At one end, the junction sequence differs from germline, possibly due to a read error. The gene calls are TRBV6-2 or TRBV6-3 and TRBJ2-3; D unclear. The CDR3 spans 14 residues. The germline CDR1 and CDR2 sequences are MNHEY and SVGEGT. CDR3 amino acids: CASRTEGPTDTHYF. CDR3 DNA: TGTGCCAGCAGGACGGAAGGGCCCACAGATACGCACTATTTT.

Only a few counts were recorded for this clonotype. The CDR3 sequence: CASRSSGRDTGELFF. The CDR3 DNA is TGTGCCAGCAGGTCAAGCGGGAGGGATACCGGGGAGCTGTTTTTT. The rearrangement joins TRBV6-2 or TRBV6-3 to TRBJ2-2, with 10 nucleotides matching TRBD2. Trimming took 6 bases from V and 5 from J; bases not matched to a gene: 6. Germline V gene lookup returns CDR1 MNHEY and CDR2 SVGEGT. The CDR3 is 15 residues long.

The chain couples TRBV20-1 to TRBJ1-2, with 8 bases lining up with TRBD1. The CDR3 is 14 amino acids. V lost 5 bases, J lost 8 bases, and 13 bases stayed unmatched. Germline CDR1 DFQATT, CDR2 SNEGSKA (reference sequence). In nucleotides, the CDR3 is TGCAGTGCTCTCATCAGGGGGCCTAAAGGAGGCTACACCTTC. Protein product: CSALIRGPKGGYTF.

With respect to this clonotype: This may be a read error, as it is one base from a much larger clone. This chain connects TRBV20-1 to TRBJ1-5; D possibly corresponds to TRBD1 (5 bases). The CDR3 is 13 amino acids. Germline values: CDR1 DFQATT, CDR2 SNEGSKA (reference sequence). V was clipped by 8 bases and J by 3 bases, with 14 bases between them. The CDR3 protein is CSIGGVNNQPQHF. CDR3 nucleotides: TGCAGTATCGGAGGGGTGAACAATCAGCCCCAGCATTTT.